This T cell receptor (beta chain) was documented in a study of OX40 agonist ivuxolimab in advanced cancers. The data were produced by immunoSEQ multiplex PCR, yet TCRdb's version contains in-frame clones alone and is incomplete. This sample carries under 45,000 clones, 70% to 85% of them seen once, and the ten largest clones take approximately 9.9%. The length of the CDR3 is 19 residues. V was clipped by 2 bases and J by 0 bases; unmatched bases: 7. The germline gives CDR1 SGHRS, CDR2 YFSETQ. The specimen comprised CD4+ or CD8+ T cells sorted from blood, sampled in a trial of the OX40 agonist ivuxolimab. This receptor was taken from an adult with an advanced solid tumor such as melanoma, head and neck, liver or kidney cancer. The rearrangement uses TRBV5-1 and TRBJ2-1, with 14 bases that match TRBD2. The CDR3 DNA follows: TGCGCCAGCAGCTTAAGACTAGCGGGGGGGCCGAGCTCCTACAATGAGCAGTTCTTC. This encodes CASSLRLAGGPSSYNEQFF.